The rows below give T cell receptor beta chains drawn from one sample of a study of blood T cell repertoires in COVID-19. Generated by immunoSEQ multiplex PCR, the TCRdb table keeps only in-frame clones and is missing some. The sample contains under 350,000 clones, around nine tenths of which appear only once. The sample was PBMCs or T cells enriched from blood (not recorded which). The receptors originated from a man in his fifties or sixties who had recovered from COVID-19. Both conserved end residues are part of each CDR3. D genes are given only for firm matches. Only some rows state a clone size, as once, few, many or a class for expanded clones.

length	J	D	size	V	CDR3	DNA
12	TRBJ2-7	NA	few	TRBV27	CASGLLAREQYF	TGTGCCAGCGGTCTATTAGCGCGGGAGCAGTACTTC
14	TRBJ2-2	NA	NA	TRBV7-8	CASIDPSDTGELFF	TGTGCCAGCATCGATCCAAGCGACACCGGGGAGCTGTTTTTT
14	TRBJ2-2	NA	NA	TRBV27	CVSSWQENTGELFF	TGTGTCAGCAGTTGGCAGGAGAACACCGGGGAGCTGTTTTTT
13	TRBJ1-1	NA	NA	TRBV7-9	CASSLVSGLEAFF	TGTGCCAGCAGCTTAGTTTCAGGCCTAGAAGCTTTCTTT
16	TRBJ2-7	NA	NA	TRBV11-1	CASSAQFNYEAYEQYF	TGTGCCAGCAGCGCACAATTCAACTACGAAGCCTACGAGCAGTACTTC
17	TRBJ1-4	NA	NA	TRBV7-6	CASSLGLQADGNEKLFF	TGTGCCAGCAGCTTAGGTTTGCAGGCAGACGGTAATGAAAAACTGTTTTTT
14	TRBJ1-2	NA	NA	TRBV6-5	CASTGNRAGAGYTF	TGTGCCAGCACCGGGAACAGGGCCGGGGCTGGCTACACCTTC
14	TRBJ1-2	NA	NA	TRBV6-5	CASSPGGSNYGYTF	TGTGCCAGCTCCCCCGGCGGGAGTAACTATGGCTACACCTTC
14	TRBJ2-2	NA	NA	TRBV5-1	CASSERLDTGELFF	TGCGCCAGCAGCGAAAGACTCGACACCGGGGAGCTGTTTTTT
16	TRBJ2-7	TRBD1	NA	TRBV2	CASRIRGTGITYEQYF	TGTGCCAGCAGGATTCGGGGGACAGGGATAACCTACGAGCAGTACTTC
12	TRBJ2-5	NA	NA	TRBV29-1	CSVRQGQETQYF	TGCAGCGTTCGGCAGGGTCAAGAGACCCAGTACTTC
13	TRBJ1-1	NA	NA	TRBV4-3	CASSQDSPRVAFF	TGCGCCAGCAGCCAAGATTCCCCGAGGGTAGCTTTCTTT
17	TRBJ2-3	TRBD2	NA	TRBV3-1/TRBV3-2	CASSRTTSGGGTDTQYF	TGTGCCAGCAGCCGGACGACTAGCGGGGGTGGCACAGATACGCAGTATTTT
17	TRBJ2-1	TRBD2	NA	TRBV15	CATSRAHSGGFYNEQFF	TGTGCCACCAGCAGAGCTCATAGCGGGGGGTTTTACAATGAGCAGTTCTTC
13	TRBJ2-1	TRBD2	NA	TRBV9	CASSVSGSGEQFF	TGTGCCAGCAGCGTTAGTGGTAGCGGGGAGCAGTTCTTC
20	TRBJ1-5	NA	NA	TRBV23-1	CASSQSTFVLTPHNNQPQHF	TGCGCCAGCAGTCAATCGACATTTGTTCTGACACCCCATAACAATCAGCCCCAGCATTTT
14	TRBJ1-5	NA	NA	TRBV19	CASSIRVRNQPQHF	TGTGCCAGTAGTATCAGGGTCAGGAATCAGCCCCAGCATTTT
13	TRBJ1-2	TRBD1	NA	TRBV27	CASSSRQGDGYTF	TGTGCCAGCAGTTCCCGACAGGGGGATGGCTACACCTTC
15	TRBJ1-5	NA	NA	TRBV9	CASSRGQSSNQPQHF	TGTGCCAGCAGCCGTGGACAGAGTAGCAATCAGCCCCAGCATTTT
16	TRBJ2-5	NA	NA	TRBV6-5	CASSYFGGEGQETQYF	TGTGCCAGCAGTTATTTTGGAGGTGAGGGCCAAGAGACCCAGTACTTC
14	TRBJ1-2	TRBD1	NA	TRBV3-1/TRBV3-2	CASSYHDRDYGYTF	TGTGCCAGCAGCTACCACGACAGGGACTATGGCTACACCTTC
14	TRBJ2-1	TRBD2	NA	TRBV5-1	CASSPLAGIGEQFF	TGCGCCAGCAGCCCCCTAGCGGGAATTGGTGAGCAGTTCTTC
13	TRBJ1-1	NA	once	TRBV9	CASSMAGNTEAFF	TGTGCCAGCAGCATGGCAGGGAACACTGAAGCTTTCTTT
14	TRBJ2-1	NA	NA	TRBV19	CATRRGSSYNEQFF	TGTGCCACTAGGAGGGGGAGCTCCTACAATGAGCAGTTCTTC
16	TRBJ2-7	TRBD2	NA	TRBV7-2	CASSLLTSGRLIEQYF	TGTGCCAGCAGCCTCTTAACTAGCGGGCGCCTTATTGAGCAGTACTTC
15	TRBJ2-3	TRBD2	once	TRBV3-1/TRBV3-2	CASSQGTSESDTQYF	TGTGCCAGCAGCCAAGGTACTAGCGAGTCAGATACGCAGTATTTT
14	TRBJ1-5	NA	once	TRBV6-5	CASSNGVGNQPQHF	TGTGCCAGCAGTAACGGAGTCGGCAATCAGCCCCAGCATTTT
15	TRBJ1-4	NA	NA	TRBV30	CAWSSGRPGGEKLFF	TGTGCCTGGTCTAGCGGGCGCCCGGGGGGTGAAAAACTGTTTTTT
14	TRBJ1-2	NA	few	TRBV9	CASSPPGINYGYTF	TGTGCCAGCAGCCCCCCAGGTATCAACTATGGCTACACCTTC
15	TRBJ2-3	TRBD1	NA	TRBV7-3	CASSPGQGTTDTQYF	TGTGCCAGCAGCCCGGGACAGGGGACAACAGATACGCAGTATTTT
15	TRBJ2-4	NA	many	TRBV19	CASQPRAIGGNIQYF	TGTGCCAGTCAACCCCGGGCCATCGGGGGAAACATTCAGTACTTC
16	TRBJ1-6	NA	NA	TRBV7-2	CASSLVRNSGPSPLHF	TGTGCCAGCAGCTTAGTGAGGAACAGCGGGCCATCACCCCTCCACTTT
21	TRBJ2-1	TRBD2	NA	TRBV27	CASPGVLEGTSGSLSYNEQFF	TGTGCCAGCCCTGGGGTCCTTGAGGGGACTAGCGGATCTCTCTCCTACAATGAGCAGTTCTTC
13	TRBJ1-2	TRBD1	NA	TRBV14	CASSPRQGHGYTF	TGTGCCAGCAGCCCACGACAGGGTCATGGCTACACCTTC
16	TRBJ1-1	NA	NA	TRBV5-5	CASSLAPTQRHTEAFF	TGTGCCAGCAGCTTGGCCCCGACTCAACGGCACACTGAAGCTTTCTTT
16	TRBJ1-1	TRBD1	NA	TRBV7-2	CASSSDWDRWNTEAFF	TGTGCCAGCAGCTCCGATTGGGACAGGTGGAACACTGAAGCTTTCTTT
17	TRBJ2-5	TRBD2	few	TRBV10-3	CAISRTSGGNQQETQYF	TGTGCCATCAGTCGGACTAGCGGGGGCAACCAACAAGAGACCCAGTACTTC
16	TRBJ2-2	NA	NA	TRBV13	CASSSARGRNTGELFF	TGTGCCAGCAGCTCCGCGCGGGGCAGGAACACCGGGGAGCTGTTTTTT
13	TRBJ1-2	NA	once	TRBV18	CASSPGITNGYTF	TGTGCCAGCTCACCCGGGATTACCAATGGCTACACCTTC
14	TRBJ1-5	NA	NA	TRBV10-3	CAISEANSNQPQHF	TGTGCCATCAGTGAGGCGAATAGCAATCAGCCCCAGCATTTT
14	TRBJ2-3	NA	NA	TRBV7-9	CASSSRVGTDTQYF	TGTGCCAGCAGCTCCAGGGTCGGCACAGATACGCAGTATTTT
15	TRBJ1-4	NA	NA	TRBV4-1	CASTSGGGFGEKLFF	TGCGCCAGCACATCAGGCGGGGGGTTTGGGGAAAAACTGTTTTTT
13	TRBJ2-3	NA	NA	TRBV5-1	CASSLGGTDTQYF	TGCGCCAGCAGCTTAGGGGGCACAGATACGCAGTATTTT
16	TRBJ1-1	NA	NA	TRBV5-4	CASSSKKGRGEGEAFF	TGTGCCAGCAGCTCAAAAAAGGGGCGGGGAGAGGGTGAAGCTTTCTTT
14	TRBJ2-2	NA	NA	TRBV5-1	CASSLAPDTGELFF	TGCGCCAGCAGCTTGGCTCCGGACACCGGGGAGCTGTTTTTT
18	TRBJ2-3	TRBD1	NA	TRBV25-1	CASKQTGVQGGNTDTQYF	TGTGCCAGTAAACAGACAGGGGTACAAGGTGGGAACACAGATACGCAGTATTTT
13	TRBJ1-2	NA	NA	TRBV7-8	CASSSGTLDGYTF	TGTGCCAGCAGCTCCGGGACACTTGATGGCTACACCTTC
14	TRBJ1-3	NA	NA	TRBV5-1	CASSLGGAWDTIYF	TGCGCCAGCAGCTTGGGGGGAGCCTGGGACACCATATATTTT
18	TRBJ2-3	TRBD1	NA	TRBV2	CASSGQGRAMGGADTQYF	TGTGCCAGCAGCGGACAGGGTAGGGCCATGGGCGGGGCAGATACGCAGTATTTT
19	TRBJ2-1	TRBD2	NA	TRBV9	CASSVARGLAGGPDNEQFF	TGTGCCAGCAGCGTAGCCCGGGGACTAGCGGGAGGACCGGACAATGAGCAGTTCTTC
18	TRBJ2-1	TRBD2	NA	TRBV27	CASIGFGLEPSSYNEQFF	TGTGCCAGCATTGGGTTCGGACTAGAGCCCAGCTCCTACAATGAGCAGTTCTTC
12	TRBJ1-4	NA	NA	TRBV27	CASRPPGGLLFF	TGTGCCAGCCGTCCACCCGGAGGGCTTCTGTTTTTT
16	TRBJ2-7	TRBD2	NA	TRBV19	CASSPGPVAGSFQQYF	TGTGCCAGTAGTCCCGGGCCGGTAGCGGGAAGCTTTCAGCAGTACTTC
14	TRBJ1-1	NA	NA	TRBV5-1	CASSSGEMNTEAFF	TGCGCCAGCAGCTCAGGGGAGATGAACACTGAAGCTTTCTTT
13	TRBJ2-1	TRBD2	once	TRBV7-9	CASSLSGGNEQFF	TGTGCCAGCAGCTTATCCGGGGGGAATGAGCAGTTCTTC
15	TRBJ2-7	TRBD1	NA	TRBV3-1/TRBV3-2	CASSRVGTGVYEQYF	TGTGCCAGCAGCCGAGTCGGGACAGGGGTCTACGAGCAGTACTTC